Sequencing of this TCR beta chain was carried out in a study of cytotoxic CD8 clonotypes in ibrutinib-treated CLL. Regarding the study as a whole: Clonality went up at ibrutinib response and then declined back toward baseline at progression. Public clonotypes, found uncommonly, either contracted or stayed stable on treatment.

This CDR3 is built from 12 residues. Looked up from germline, CDR1 is SEHNR and CDR2 is FQNEAQ (reference sequence). V lost 4 bases to trimming and J lost 4 bases, with 5 bases between them. Target depth was 1 in 200,000 to 1 in 1 million T cells, about 10x per clonotype. Measured with immunoSEQ multiplex PCR; TCRdb has only the in-frame clones, and not every one. The sample lists some 85,000 clones; roughly three quarters were seen once. About this clone: Its antigen is unidentified.

Sequencing used PBMCs, obtained after 24 months of ibrutinib treatment. The chain employs TRBV7-9 and TRBJ1-5, with D hard to call. This receptor was obtained from a human donor with chronic lymphocytic leukemia. CDR3 in DNA: TGTGCCAGCAGCTCTGGGAATCAGCCCCAGCATTTT. Amino acids: CASSSGNQPQHF.